These 12 T cell receptor beta chains share one sample of origin, sequenced in a study of CXCR3-negative and CXCR3-positive naive CD8 T cells. Findings of the study overall: Relative to CXCR3-negative naive cells, CXCR3-positive naive cells had more hydrophobic TRB CDR3s.

For these receptors, no antigen is known. The authors made the TRB cDNA libraries by 5' RACE using UMI labels. Following a re-call of the 5' RACE reads, TCRdb has one entry per CDR3 protein and lacks DNA. The sample data list under 150,000 distinct CDR3 sequences. Sequenced material: naive CXCR3+ CD8+ T cells from blood. Subset of the sample: CD45RO-CCR7+CD27+CD95- naive CD8+ T cells expressing CXCR3 (TNR3+). The receptors originated from a human donor in good health. Some clones in this sample may be carry-over from other donors' samples.

The gene calls are TRBV21-1 and TRBJ2-7. TRBV21-1 is a pseudogene locus. This CDR3 spans 12 amino acids. The CDR3 sequence: CASSRGPEEQYF.

The chain is built from TRBV5-1 and TRBJ2-3; TCRdb proposes TRBD1, but this gene call is untestable without DNA. This CDR3 region has 14 residues. Germline-derived CDR1 and CDR2 are SGHRS and YFSETQ. CDR3 residues: CASSGSGGTDTQYF.

The genes are TRBV28 and TRBJ2-1. The CDR3 runs to 15 residues. Germline V gene lookup returns CDR1 MDHEN and CDR2 SYDVKM. CDR3 region: CASSYNPSSYNEQFF.

The chain carries TRBV7-2 and TRBJ2-3; the TCRdb D gene call, TRBD2, has no DNA to confirm it. This CDR3 comprises 16 residues. The V gene's germline CDR1 is SGHTA and CDR2 FQGNSA. The CDR3 spells CASSWGLATRTDTQYF.

The chain's CDR3 is CAISEGFGANVLTF. V is TRBV10-3 and J is TRBJ2-6. Germline CDR1 ENHRY, CDR2 SYGVKD. The CDR3 consists of 14 residues.

The chain recombines TRBV7-9 with TRBJ2-7; TCRdb gives TRBD2 as the D gene, but with no DNA this cannot be confirmed. CDR1 is SEHNR, CDR2 FQNEAQ, per germline (reference sequence). The CDR3 has 17 amino acids. CDR3 sequence: CASSPPPANAGGGEQYF.

The chain has TRBV7-9 and TRBJ2-1; the D call of TRBD2 rests on TCRdb alone, since no DNA is present to check it. Germline CDR1 is SEHNR and CDR2 is FQNEAQ (reference sequence). The CDR3 runs to 14 residues. CDR3 region: CASRPLSGHNEQFF.

The V call is TRBV7-8, the J call TRBJ2-7. This CDR3 is built from 15 residues. CDR1 and CDR2 (germline): SGHVS, FQNEAQ. CDR3 in amino acids: CASSLAARQDYEQYF.

This chain links TRBV6-6 with TRBJ2-7. The germline CDR1 and CDR2 sequences are MNHNY and SVGAGI (reference sequence). The CDR3 extends over 14 amino acids. The CDR3 sequence: CASSYSILAYEQYF.

The rearrangement uses TRBV24-1 and TRBJ2-3. Germline assignment: CDR1 KGHDR and CDR2 SFDVKD. CDR3 length: 13 residues. This CDR3 is CATSDLQTDTQYF.

The genes are TRBV29-1 and TRBJ2-1. Germline V gives CDR1 SQVTM, CDR2 ANQGSEA. This CDR3 region has 13 residues. CDR3 sequence: CSVSKSSYNEQFF.

The chain employs TRBV12-5 and TRBJ2-7. Germline loops: CDR1 LGHNT, CDR2 FRNRAP. The CDR3 length is 14 residues. The CDR3 sequence is CASGLEFGTYEQYF.